The 10 T cell receptor beta chains presented below share a single source sample, sequenced in a study of blood T cell repertoires in COVID-19. Profiling relied on immunoSEQ multiplex PCR, and the TCRdb table lists in-frame clones only, not all of them. The data contain 130,000 to 150,000 clones, 80% to 85% of them seen just once; the ten biggest clones take up roughly two fifths. Sequencing was performed on peripheral blood. These receptors came from a human donor in a cohort sampled during active COVID-19.

The rearrangement uses TRBV19 and TRBJ1-1; D may be TRBD1 (6 bases). The length of the CDR3 is 14 residues. V was clipped by 4 bases and J by 11 bases, with 20 bases between them. Germline V gene data show CDR1 as LNHDA and CDR2 as SQIVND (reference sequence). This CDR3 is CASSTTGPSTGAFF. CDR3 nucleotide sequence: TGTGCCAGTAGTACTACAGGGCCATCCACTGGGGCTTTCTTT.

J is TRBJ1-2 and V is TRBV11-2, with D unresolved. CDR3 length: 15 residues. Looked up from germline, CDR1 is SGHAT and CDR2 is FQNNGV. V was clipped by 5 bases and J by 8 bases, with 21 bases between them. As DNA, the CDR3 is TGTGCCAGCAGCCCAAAGGAGGGCCTGGTCTGGGGCTACACCTTC. It is translated as CASSPKEGLVWGYTF.

The J gene is TRBJ1-1, the V gene TRBV18, with D hard to call. The CDR3 consists of 13 residues. V gave up 0 bases and J gave up 9 bases, with 11 bases separating them. From germline, CDR1 is KGHSH and CDR2 LQKENI. The DNA for the CDR3 is TGTGCCAGCTCACCACCCCAACAGCCACAAGCTTTCTTT. This gives the protein CASSPPQQPQAFF.

The CDR3 bases are TGTGCCAGCAGTTCCGCCGGTAGCTCCTATAATTCACCCCTCCACTTT. Encoded protein: CASSSAGSSYNSPLHF. The chain is built from TRBV6-2 or TRBV6-3 and TRBJ1-6; no reliable D call. Per the germline V gene, CDR1 is MNHEY and CDR2 is SVGEGT. Trimming took 4 bases from V and 0 from J, leaving 10 bases between them. This CDR3 is built from 16 residues.

This chain joins TRBV7-3 and TRBJ1-2; perhaps TRBD1 as D (6 bases). CDR3 length: 15 amino acids. V lost 5 bases, J lost 2 bases, and 15 bases lay in between. The V gene's germline CDR1 is SGHTA and CDR2 FQGTGA. The CDR3 DNA reads as TGTGCCAGCAGCGCCTACATAACAGGGAACTATGGCTACACCTTC. It codes for CASSAYITGNYGYTF. Full variable domain (rest looked up from reference TRBV7-3 and TRBJ1-2): GAGVSQTPSNKVTEKGKYVELRCDPISGHTALYWYRQSLGQGPEFLIYFQGTGAADDSGLPNDRFFAVRPEGSVSTLKIQRTERGDSAVYLCASSAYITGNYGYTFGSGTRLTVV.

This clone was detected only once. The CDR3 DNA follows: TGTGCCAGCGCTGACAGCCATAACGGGGAGCTGTTTTTT. It specifies CASADSHNGELFF. V and J are TRBV6-6 and TRBJ2-2; possibly TRBD1 for D (5 bases). CDR1 is MNHNY, CDR2 SVGAGI, per germline (reference sequence). The CDR3 consists of 13 residues. Trimming removed 8 bases from V and 7 bases from J, with 14 bases in between.

In its sample, this clone was seen once. The chain has TRBV6-2 or TRBV6-3 and TRBJ2-5; 9 bases agree with TRBD2. The ends lost 2 bases at V and 9 bases at J; junction bases unmatched: 10. Germline loops: CDR1 MNHEY, CDR2 SVGEGT. The CDR3 loop spans 15 amino acids. The CDR3 nucleotides read TGTGCCAGCAGTTACGGCGGGGGGGCCCCAGTGGCCCAGTACTTC. Amino acids: CASSYGGGAPVAQYF.

There are a few counts of this clone. The chain couples TRBV6-5 to TRBJ1-2; the D gene is possibly TRBD1 (6 bases). Trimming took 6 bases from V and 7 from J, leaving 21 bases between them. CDR1 and CDR2 (germline): MNHEY, SVGAGI. The CDR3 sequence is 15 residues long. CDR3 sequence (DNA): TGTGCCAGCAGCGGAGACAGGACCTTGGGTGGTGGCTACACCTTC. Translating gives CASSGDRTLGGGYTF.

V usage is TRBV6-5 and J usage is TRBJ2-1; D perhaps matches TRBD2 (5 bases). CDR1 and CDR2 (germline): MNHEY, SVGAGI. V lost 0 bases and J lost 8, with 8 bases in between. This CDR3 is built from 13 residues. The CDR3 DNA sequence: TGTGCCAGCAGTTACTCAGGACTGGATGAGCAGTTCTTC. Amino acids: CASSYSGLDEQFF.

CDR3 DNA: TGCGCCAGCAGCTCGGGGGGGCTGTACAATGAGCAGTTCTTC. This encodes CASSSGGLYNEQFF. This chain joins TRBV5-1 and TRBJ2-1; TRBD2 matches 8 bases. The CDR3 extends over 14 amino acids. From germline, CDR1 is SGHRS and CDR2 YFSETQ. V was clipped by 3 bases and J by 4 bases; unmatched bases: 3. Full variable domain (missing parts from reference TRBV5-1 and TRBJ2-1): KAGVTQTPRYLIKTRGQQVTLSCSPISGHRSVSWYQQTPGQGLQFLFEYFSETQRNKGNFPGRFSGRQFSNSRSEMNVSTLELGDSALYLCASSSGGLYNEQFFGPGTRLTVL.